Below are 32 T cell receptor beta chains sequenced from a single sample in a study of blood T cells in healthy people across ages. Together with a sample-barcoded 5' primer, a J-beta primer mix was included in a second PCR lasting about 7 to 12 cycles. TCRdb ran MiXCR on the 5' RACE reads and lists one entry per CDR3 protein. The sample lists some 1,500,000 distinct CDR3 sequences, 35% to 45% occurring once. Sequenced input: blood. The source is a woman between 18 and 29 years old in good health.

This clonotype came up a few times. The V and J genes are TRBV6-1 and TRBJ2-7, with D maybe TRBD2 (5 bases). The CDR3 has 11 residues. The germline CDR1 and CDR2 sequences are MNHNS and SASEGT. Trimming pared 3 bases from V and 6 bases from J, leaving 6 bases between. The CDR3 DNA is TGTGCCAGCAGTGATGAGGGCGAGCAGTACTTC. It yields the protein CASSDEGEQYF.

The chain carries TRBV28 and TRBJ2-2, with D tentatively TRBD1 (6 bases). The CDR3 runs 17 residues. Trimming shortened V by 7 bases and J by 1 base, and 19 bases separated the two germline ends. Germline values: CDR1 MDHEN, CDR2 SYDVKM. In nucleotides, the CDR3 is TGTGCCAGCAACCAAGCCGCGTGGGGGCTGAACACCGGGGAGCTGTTTTTT. It specifies CASNQAAWGLNTGELFF.

The sample holds a few counts of this clonotype. The genes are TRBV12-3 or TRBV12-4 and TRBJ1-1; maybe TRBD1 (6 bases). This CDR3 has 13 amino acids. V was pared by 4 bases and J by 5 bases, with 11 bases between. The CDR3 bases are TGTGCCAGCAGTTCTGACAGGAAGACTGAAGCTTTCTTT. It encodes CASSSDRKTEAFF.

DNA of the CDR3: TGTGCCAGCAGTCTAACCTTAGGGCTCTCCTACGAGCAGTACTTC. It is translated as CASSLTLGLSYEQYF. The chain joins TRBV27 to TRBJ2-7; D call uncertain. The V gene lost 5 bases and the J gene lost 0 bases, with 14 bases spanning the gap. There are 15 residues in the CDR3. Germline CDR1 is MNHEY and CDR2 is SMNVEV (reference sequence).

The sample holds a few counts of this clonotype. The chain has TRBV20-1 and TRBJ1-2, with a weak D call TRBD1 (6 bases). CDR1 is DFQATT, CDR2 SNEGSKA, per germline (reference sequence). CDR3 length: 14 residues. The V and J ends lost 3 bases and 5 bases respectively, with 16 bases between them. The CDR3 loop reads CSARESDRIYGYTF. CDR3 bases: TGCAGTGCTAGGGAATCGGACAGAATATATGGCTACACCTTC.

This clonotype was detected many times. The chain couples TRBV6-2 or TRBV6-3 to TRBJ2-7; D perhaps matches TRBD2 (5 bases). The ends were cut back, 4 bases at V and 0 bases at J, with 13 bases in the middle. Germline V CDR1 and CDR2: MNHEY, SVGEGT. The CDR3 sequence is 15 residues long. The CDR3 DNA is TGTGCCAGCAGTTCCGAGCGGAGAAGCTCCTACGAGCAGTACTTC. It is translated as CASSSERRSSYEQYF.

The chain links TRBV9 to TRBJ2-7; the D is unclear. V was trimmed by 4 bases and J by 5 bases, leaving 10 bases between them. Germline V lookup: CDR1 SGDLS, CDR2 YYNGEE. The CDR3 runs 12 residues. CDR3 DNA: TGTGCCAGCAGCCCTCAAGGACACGAGCAGTACTTC. It is translated as CASSPQGHEQYF.

This clonotype turned up a few times. The chain recombines TRBV11-2 with TRBJ2-7; 7 nucleotides match TRBD2. Germline V gene data show CDR1 as SGHAT and CDR2 as FQNNGV. The CDR3 has 15 amino acids. V gave up 0 bases and J gave up 5 bases; unmatched junction bases: 7. CDR3 nucleotide sequence: TGTGCCAGCAGCTTAGAGGGCGGGAGCACCCACGAGCAGTACTTC. As protein: CASSLEGGSTHEQYF.

The table lists this clonotype with a few counts. The chain recombines TRBV4-3 with TRBJ1-1; D remains unclear. Trimming removed 6 bases at V and 1 base at J, with 12 bases between. The CDR3 totals 14 residues. Germline values: CDR1 LGHNA, CDR2 YSLEER. The CDR3 coding sequence is TGCGCCAGCAGGCCGAGGCCGACGAACACTGAAGCTTTCTTT. It specifies CASRPRPTNTEAFF.

This clonotype was observed a handful of times. V is TRBV6-5 and J is TRBJ2-1, with 7 bases fitting TRBD1. V shed 7 bases, J shed 2 bases, and the junction held 8 bases outside the gene matches. CDR1 is MNHEY, CDR2 SVGAGI, per germline. The CDR3 has 15 amino acids. The CDR3: CASNPRQGPYNEQFF. CDR3 DNA: TGTGCCAGCAACCCCCGACAGGGACCCTACAATGAGCAGTTCTTC.

The V gene is TRBV4-1, the J gene TRBJ2-1; 7 bases are a match to TRBD2. CDR3 size: 14 residues. The germline V gene has CDR1 MGHRA and CDR2 YSYEKL. V lost 6 bases to trimming and J lost 1 base; unmatched junction nucleotides: 3. The CDR3 nucleotides are TGCGCCAGCAGACAGCGGGAATCCTACAATGAGCAGTTCTTC. Translating it yields CASRQRESYNEQFF.

The chain carries TRBV9 and TRBJ2-3, with a tentative D call TRBD2 (6 bases). The CDR3 is 17 residues long. CDR1 is SGDLS and CDR2 is YYNGEE in the germline V gene. Between the trimmed V and J ends, which lost 3 bases and 3 bases, there was a span of 20 bases. The CDR3 loop reads CASSDGSPRFGTDTQYF. The CDR3 DNA is TGTGCCAGCAGCGACGGGAGCCCACGCTTCGGTACAGATACGCAGTATTTT.

As regards this clonotype: This sequence may be a read error, since a much larger clone differs from it by one base. The V call is TRBV7-9, the J call TRBJ1-2, with a weak D call TRBD1 (5 bases). Germline CDR1 is SEHNR and CDR2 is FQNEAQ (reference sequence). This CDR3 has 15 amino acids. The CDR3 spells CASGFQAGMDSGYTF. The CDR3 DNA is TGTGCCAGCGGCTTCCAGGCAGGGATGGATAGCGGCTACACCTTC.

The CDR3 region is CASSLAGTGMGQPQHF. The CDR3 DNA follows: TGTGCCAGCAGCTTAGCTGGGACAGGGATGGGCCAGCCCCAGCATTTT. The chain joins TRBV7-2 to TRBJ1-5, with TRBD1 matching over 9 bases. With 0 bases clipped from V and 7 bases from J, the junction kept 7 bases outside the gene matches. Per the germline V gene, CDR1 is SGHTA and CDR2 is FQGNSA. This CDR3 comprises 16 residues.

CDR3 protein: CASSQDPKPGDEQFF. The CDR3 coding sequence is TGCGCCAGCAGCCAAGATCCAAAGCCCGGCGATGAGCAGTTCTTC. This chain links TRBV4-1 with TRBJ2-1; D gene ambiguous. The CDR3 runs 15 residues. In germline, CDR1 is MGHRA, CDR2 YSYEKL. V was cut by 0 bases and J by 8 bases, with 14 bases left in between.

This clonotype was detected only a few times. This chain connects TRBV7-6 to TRBJ2-7; D perhaps matches TRBD1 (5 bases). The CDR3 loop spans 15 amino acids. Germline CDR1 SGHVS, CDR2 FNYEAQ. Trimming took 0 bases from V and 2 from J, leaving 11 bases between them. CDR3 bases: TGTGCCAGCAGCTTAGCGGACACGGTAACCTACGAGCAGTACTTC. It encodes CASSLADTVTYEQYF.

The chain combines TRBV7-2 with TRBJ2-5; a possible D gene is TRBD2 (6 bases). Germline CDR1 SGHTA, CDR2 FQGNSA. V lost 1 base, J lost 11 bases, and 20 bases lay in between. This CDR3 comprises 15 residues. The CDR3 sequence is CASSLDGSQHNEQYF. CDR3 nucleotide sequence: TGTGCCAGCAGCTTAGACGGGAGTCAACACAATGAGCAGTACTTC.

The CDR3 nucleotides are TGTGCCAGCAGGGCTGACAACACAGATACGCAGTATTTT. As protein: CASRADNTDTQYF. The V gene is TRBV9, the J gene TRBJ2-3; D gene ambiguous. V lost 5 bases, J lost 2 bases, and 9 bases lay in between. CDR3 length: 13 amino acids. Per germline, CDR1 SGDLS and CDR2 YYNGEE.

CDR3 DNA: TGTGCCAGCAGTGCTCCGGGACTAATCTACGAGCAGTACTTC. Translated: CASSAPGLIYEQYF. J is TRBJ2-7 and V is TRBV27; 7 nucleotides match TRBD2. Losses at the gene ends were 5 bases for V and 3 bases for J; bases not matched to a gene: 7. This CDR3 is 14 amino acids long. Germline V lookup: CDR1 MNHEY, CDR2 SMNVEV (reference sequence).

This clonotype was counted a few times. The V gene is TRBV11-2, the J gene TRBJ2-6; D is ambiguous. Trimming removed 1 base at V and 4 bases at J, with 14 bases between. Germline V CDR1 and CDR2: SGHAT, FQNNGV. The CDR3 runs 17 residues. CDR3 in DNA: TGTGCCAGCAGCTTAGTGGAGAGGCTCACCGGGGCCAACGTCCTGACTTTC. It translates to CASSLVERLTGANVLTF.

This clonotype has more than one count but fewer than ten. V gene TRBV20-1 combines with J gene TRBJ2-5; 8 bases agree with TRBD1. Germline-derived CDR1 and CDR2 are DFQATT and SNEGSKA (reference sequence). The CDR3 covers 14 residues. Unmatched junction bases numbered 4, after V lost 0 bases and J lost 4 bases. Written as DNA, the CDR3 is TGCAGTGCTAGAGACCGCAGGGGGCGAGAGACCCAGTACTTC. Translating it yields CSARDRRGRETQYF.

The chain carries TRBV29-1 and TRBJ1-4; no reliable D call. The germline CDR1 and CDR2 sequences are SQVTM and ANQGSEA. This CDR3 region has 11 residues. V dropped 3 bases and J dropped 8 bases, with 7 bases sitting between them. The CDR3 DNA reads as TGCAGCGTTGAGTACAGCGAAAAACTGTTTTTT. It specifies CSVEYSEKLFF.

The V call is TRBV21-1, the J call TRBJ1-2. TRBV21-1 is listed as a pseudogene. CDR3 size: 15 residues. CDR3 region: CASSNPGEGIYGYTF. CDR3 coding DNA: TGTGCCAGCAGCAATCCAGGGGAGGGGATCTATGGCTACACCTTC.

This clonotype was seen only a few times. This chain uses TRBV5-1 with TRBJ1-1, with D tentatively TRBD1 (6 bases). The V end was cut by 4 bases, the J end by 2 bases, with 12 bases between. CDR1 is SGHRS and CDR2 is YFSETQ in the germline V gene. CDR3 size: 14 residues. CDR3 in amino acids: CASSPGQTNTEAFF. As DNA, the CDR3 is TGCGCCAGCAGCCCGGGACAAACTAACACTGAAGCTTTCTTT.

The chain recombines TRBV9 with TRBJ2-3; D is possibly TRBD2 (6 bases). Germline CDR1 SGDLS, CDR2 YYNGEE. V lost 4 bases, J lost 0 bases, and 18 bases lay in between. CDR3 length: 17 amino acids. In nucleotides, the CDR3 is TGTGCCAGCAGCCCCCCGTGGAGGGAGCTGAGCACAGATACGCAGTATTTT. Protein sequence: CASSPPWRELSTDTQYF.

This clonotype showed up many times. The chain is built from TRBV12-3 or TRBV12-4 and TRBJ1-2; D is uncertain. This CDR3 region has 13 residues. Trimming removed 1 base from V and 5 bases from J, with 8 bases in between. CDR3 sequence reads: CASSLVRNYGYTF. Written as DNA, the CDR3 is TGTGCCAGCAGTTTAGTCAGGAATTATGGCTACACCTTC.

The chain is built from TRBV20-1 and TRBJ2-7, with 10 bases matching TRBD1. The J call may be incorrect, as the DNA end agrees better with TRBJ2-5. Germline V lookup: CDR1 DFQATT, CDR2 SNEGSKA (reference sequence). The CDR3 totals 13 residues. The CDR3 sequence: CSPEGGQGGTQYF. DNA for the CDR3: TGCAGTCCCGAAGGTGGACAGGGGGGGACCCAGTACTTC.

The V call is TRBV6-5, the J call TRBJ2-7, with TRBD1 identical over 7 bases. Germline lookup yields CDR1 MNHEY and CDR2 SVGAGI. The CDR3 has 12 residues. The J segment lost 4 bases and the V segment lost 6 bases, leaving 3 bases of the junction unmatched. CDR3 loop: CASRRGHYEQYF. The CDR3 DNA sequence: TGTGCCAGCAGAAGGGGGCATTACGAGCAGTACTTC.

In this sample, this clonotype turned up a few times. This chain joins TRBV6-2 or TRBV6-3 and TRBJ2-7; the D is unclear. Between the trimmed V and J ends, which lost 6 bases and 4 bases, there was a span of 19 bases. CDR1 and CDR2 (germline): MNHEY, SVGEGT. CDR3 length: 15 amino acids. The chain's CDR3 is CASSKHGIRWYEQYF. Written as DNA, the CDR3 is TGTGCCAGCAGCAAACATGGGATACGGTGGTACGAGCAGTACTTC.

This chain joins TRBV7-9 and TRBJ2-3; 8 nucleotides agree with TRBD2. The J segment lost 6 bases and the V segment lost 0 bases, leaving 8 bases of the junction unmatched. Germline assignment: CDR1 SEHNR and CDR2 FQNEAQ (reference sequence). The CDR3 loop spans 16 amino acids. CDR3 in DNA: TGTGCCAGCAGCTTAGCGTCGAGCGGGAGAAGCGATACGCAGTATTTT. Amino acid sequence: CASSLASSGRSDTQYF.

The chain couples TRBV29-1 to TRBJ1-6; 7 bases map to TRBD1. The CDR3 contains 11 residues. CDR1 and CDR2 from the germline V gene are SQVTM and ANQGSEA. V lost 6 bases and J lost 9; bases outside the gene matches: 2. The CDR3 loop is CSVGDSSPLHF. CDR3 coding DNA: TGCAGCGTGGGGGACAGTTCACCCCTCCACTTT.

The chain combines TRBV18 with TRBJ1-1; unclear D gene. CDR1 KGHSH and CDR2 LQKENI come from the germline V gene. CDR3 length: 15 residues. V dropped 4 bases and J dropped 1 base, with 13 bases sitting between them. The CDR3, as DNA: TGTGCCAGCTCACTTGTAGTGGATCCGAACACTGAAGCTTTCTTT. As protein: CASSLVVDPNTEAFF.